One sample yielded the 32 T cell receptor beta chains listed below, sequenced in a study of early T cells in non-severe SARS-CoV-2 infection. From the 5' RACE reads, TCRdb called clonotypes with MiXCR, one entry per CDR3 protein. Here the sample spans about 59,000 distinct CDR3 sequences, around 14% being singletons. Here the sequenced sample was whole blood, taken at baseline. The receptor source for this set is an adult who was a healthcare worker with PCR-confirmed SARS-CoV-2 infection or an uninfected control (not recorded which).

This CDR3 is CASSPPDRAHTEAFF. CDR3 DNA: TGTGCCAGCAGTCCCCCCGACAGGGCTCACACTGAAGCTTTCTTT. This chain links TRBV12-3 or TRBV12-4 with TRBJ1-1; 7 bases match TRBD1. The CDR3 runs to 15 residues. V was clipped by 5 bases and J by 3 bases; unmatched bases: 9.

This clonotype was picked up a small number of times. This chain joins TRBV28 and TRBJ2-7; weak D call: TRBD2 (5 bases). Per the germline V gene, CDR1 is MDHEN and CDR2 is SYDVKM. The germline V and J ends were trimmed by 1 base and 0 bases, with 10 bases remaining between them. CDR3 length: 15 residues. CDR3 loop: CASSLLGSGSYEQYF. CDR3 DNA: TGTGCCAGCAGTTTATTGGGCAGCGGCTCCTACGAGCAGTACTTC. Based on the CDR3 plus reference TRBV28 and TRBJ2-7, the full variable domain is DVKVTQSSRYLVKRTGEKVFLECVQDMDHENMFWYRQDPGLGLRLIYFSYDVKMKEKGDIPEGYSVSREKKERFSLILESASTNQTSMYLCASSLLGSGSYEQYFGPGTRLTVT.

In this sample, this clonotype turned up a few times. The chain couples TRBV2 to TRBJ1-6; the D gene is possibly TRBD1 (5 bases). The CDR3 length is 14 residues. The V and J ends lost 6 bases and 6 bases respectively, with 12 bases between them. Germline CDR1 reads SNHLY; CDR2 reads FYNNEI. The CDR3, as DNA: TGTGCCAGCAGGACGGGACGGGGTAATTCACCCCTCCACTTT. Protein product: CASRTGRGNSPLHF.

This clonotype was counted only a few times. V gene TRBV27 combines with J gene TRBJ1-5; D is possibly TRBD1 (6 bases). The V end was cut by 2 bases, the J end by 0 bases, with 17 bases between. Germline-derived CDR1 and CDR2 are MNHEY and SMNVEV (reference sequence). This CDR3 has 18 amino acids. CDR3 in amino acids: CASSLGGQAINSNQPQHF. The DNA for the CDR3 is TGTGCCAGCAGTTTAGGGGGGCAGGCGATAAATAGCAATCAGCCCCAGCATTTT.

The chain uses TRBV28 and TRBJ2-7, with a weak D call TRBD1 (5 bases). CDR3 length: 13 residues. Looked up from germline, CDR1 is MDHEN and CDR2 is SYDVKM. Trimming removed 2 bases from V and 3 bases from J, with 8 bases in between. This chain's CDR3 is CASSLMTDYEQYF. The CDR3 DNA follows: TGTGCCAGCAGTTTAATGACAGACTACGAGCAGTACTTC.

Points on this clonotype: Just one base apart from a much larger clone, this may be a read error. The chain carries TRBV9 and TRBJ2-1, with D tentatively TRBD2 (6 bases). There are 15 residues in the CDR3. Trimming removed 6 bases at V and 0 bases at J, with 13 bases between. Germline V gene lookup returns CDR1 SGDLS and CDR2 YYNGEE. The CDR3 here is CASIVDGSSYNEQFF. CDR3 DNA sequence: TGTGCCAGCATAGTGGACGGGAGCTCCTACAATGAGCAGTTCTTC.

The chain is built from TRBV19 and TRBJ2-2; 7 nucleotides line up with TRBD2. J gave up 3 bases and V 1 base, and 5 bases lay outside the gene matches. CDR3 length: 16 amino acids. CDR1 and CDR2 (germline): LNHDA, SQIVND (reference sequence). CDR3 amino acids: CASSIGNSGHTGELFF. The CDR3 DNA sequence: TGTGCCAGTAGTATAGGAAATAGCGGGCACACCGGGGAGCTGTTTTTT. Using reference TRBV19 and TRBJ2-2 for the parts outside the CDR3, the full variable domain is DGGITQSPKYLFRKEGQNVTLSCEQNLNHDAMYWYRQDPGQGLRLIYYSQIVNDFQKGDIAEGYSVSREKKESFPLTVTSAQKNPTAFYLCASSIGNSGHTGELFFGEGSRLTVL.

This clonotype has a count of ten or more. This sequence joins TRBV25-1 and TRBJ2-2; 11 nucleotides align to TRBD2. V gave up 5 bases and J gave up 4 bases; unmatched junction bases: 6. This CDR3 has 16 amino acids. Germline V gene sequence: CDR1 MGHDK, CDR2 SYGVNS. Written as DNA, the CDR3 is TGTGCCAGCAGTCAATTTAGCGGGAGGGCCACCGGGGAGCTGTTTTTT. Protein: CASSQFSGRATGELFF.

This clonotype has at least ten counts. The chain employs TRBV14 and TRBJ1-1, with TRBD1 as a possible D gene (6 bases). Per the germline V gene, CDR1 is SGHDN and CDR2 is FVKESK. V gave up 5 bases and J gave up 8 bases, with 21 bases separating them. The CDR3 has 15 residues. Here the CDR3 DNA reads TGTGCCAGCAGCACTAGGATCGCCGGGACAAAAGAAGCTTTCTTT. Protein: CASSTRIAGTKEAFF.

The chain combines TRBV5-1 with TRBJ2-3; 11 nucleotides line up with TRBD2. The CDR3 has 16 amino acids. The V and J ends lost 4 bases and 6 bases, in that order; junction bases with no gene match: 10. Germline CDR1 SGHRS, CDR2 YFSETQ. The CDR3 sequence: CASSPRISGGADTQYF. The CDR3, as DNA: TGCGCCAGCAGCCCAAGGATTAGCGGGGGGGCGGATACGCAGTATTTT.

V and J are TRBV7-8 and TRBJ2-7; D is unclear. CDR1 is SGHVS and CDR2 is FQNEAQ in the germline V gene. The germline V and J ends were trimmed by 5 bases and 3 bases, with 8 bases remaining between them. This CDR3 comprises 12 residues. CDR3 region: CASSARNYEQYF. CDR3 DNA: TGTGCCAGCAGCGCAAGAAACTACGAGCAGTACTTC.

The table lists this clonotype with many counts. The V call is TRBV20-1, the J call TRBJ2-1; the match to TRBD2 covers 12 bases. This CDR3 contains 17 residues. V was pared by 6 bases and J by 0 bases, with 9 bases of the junction left unmatched. Germline loops: CDR1 DFQATT, CDR2 SNEGSKA (reference sequence). The CDR3 reads CSAQLAGGRSSYNEQFF. In DNA, the CDR3 is TGCAGTGCGCAACTAGCGGGAGGAAGAAGCTCCTACAATGAGCAGTTCTTC.

Judged by abundance, this clonotype is medium-sized. The rearrangement uses TRBV9 and TRBJ2-3; 9 bases agree with TRBD1. Trimming at V came to 3 bases and at J to 2 bases, leaving 10 bases not matched to a gene. The CDR3 is made up of 17 amino acids. Germline assignment: CDR1 SGDLS and CDR2 YYNGEE. CDR3 DNA sequence: TGTGCCAGCAGCGCGAGGACAGGGGTTATGGACACAGATACGCAGTATTTT. This translates into CASSARTGVMDTDTQYF.

This clonotype was counted a few times. The chain couples TRBV27 to TRBJ2-7; TRBD2 matches at 7 bases. Germline trimming cut 4 bases from V and 3 bases from J; bases unmatched to any gene: 6. The V gene's germline CDR1 is MNHEY and CDR2 SMNVEV (reference sequence). This CDR3 has 14 residues. The CDR3 nucleotides are TGTGCCAGCAGTTACGCTAGCGGACACTACGAGCAGTACTTC. This gives the protein CASSYASGHYEQYF.

This clonotype has more than one count but fewer than ten. This chain links TRBV12-5 with TRBJ1-2; maybe TRBD1 (5 bases). The germline V gene has CDR1 LGHNT and CDR2 FRNRAP. The V end was cut by 1 base, the J end by 3 bases, with 21 bases between. The CDR3 has 18 residues. The CDR3 region is CASGLEIGHRNSHYGYTF. CDR3 in DNA: TGTGCTAGTGGTTTGGAAATTGGACACCGAAACTCCCACTATGGCTACACCTTC.

This clonotype was seen ten or more times. J is TRBJ2-7 and V is TRBV6-5, with 11 bases lining up with TRBD1. This CDR3 is 14 amino acids long. Germline V gene sequence: CDR1 MNHEY, CDR2 SVGAGI. Losses at the gene ends were 6 bases for V and 3 bases for J; bases not matched to a gene: 4. The CDR3 region is CASSTGTGGYEQYF. As DNA, the CDR3 is TGTGCCAGCAGCACCGGGACAGGGGGCTACGAGCAGTACTTC.

This clonotype was detected only a few times. Here the CDR3 DNA reads TGTGCCAGCAGCTTAGTCATTGGAACAGGGCGTACCTACGAGCAGTACTTC. It translates to CASSLVIGTGRTYEQYF. The chain uses TRBV7-9 and TRBJ2-7, with TRBD1 as a possible D gene (6 bases). The length of the CDR3 is 17 residues. The ends were cut back, 1 base at V and 2 bases at J, with 18 bases in the middle. Germline V gene data show CDR1 as SEHNR and CDR2 as FQNEAQ (reference sequence).

This clonotype was counted once. The V and J genes are TRBV29-1 and TRBJ2-7; 8 bases align to TRBD2. Trimming removed 1 base from V and 6 bases from J; junction bases left unmatched: 11. Germline V gene lookup returns CDR1 SQVTM and CDR2 ANQGSEA. This CDR3 comprises 15 residues. The CDR3 sequence: CSVEGAGAAPREQYF. The CDR3 nucleotides read TGCAGCGTTGAAGGAGCGGGAGCCGCTCCTCGCGAGCAGTACTTC.

The chain couples TRBV28 to TRBJ1-3; a weak D match, TRBD1 (5 bases). The V end lost 7 bases, the J end lost 7 bases, and 14 bases lay between the germline ends. The CDR3 spans 13 residues. Germline V gene sequence: CDR1 MDHEN, CDR2 SYDVKM. CDR3 sequence reads: CASILGRGNTIYF. DNA for the CDR3: TGTGCCAGCATCCTCGGCCGGGGGAACACCATATATTTT. The full variable domain, in which reference TRBV28 and TRBJ1-3 provide the parts outside the CDR3, is DVKVTQSSRYLVKRTGEKVFLECVQDMDHENMFWYRQDPGLGLRLIYFSYDVKMKEKGDIPEGYSVSREKKERFSLILESASTNQTSMYLCASILGRGNTIYFGEGSWLTVV.

This clonotype was observed a few times. The chain links TRBV6-2 or TRBV6-3 to TRBJ1-2, with 8 bases identical to TRBD1. This CDR3 region has 15 residues. V gave up 5 bases and J gave up 0 bases; unmatched junction bases: 5. Per germline, CDR1 MNHEY and CDR2 SVGEGT. CDR3 sequence: CASSLTGDANYGYTF. In nucleotides, the CDR3 is TGTGCCAGCAGTCTGACAGGGGATGCTAACTATGGCTACACCTTC.

The chain uses TRBV5-1 and TRBJ2-3; tentative D call: TRBD1 (5 bases). The length of the CDR3 is 15 residues. From germline, CDR1 is SGHRS and CDR2 YFSETQ. The V gene lost 3 bases and the J gene lost 1 base, with 12 bases spanning the gap. CDR3 nucleotides: TGCGCCAGCAGCTCGCTCACAGGAGGCACAGATACGCAGTATTTT. It translates to CASSSLTGGTDTQYF.

The chain employs TRBV10-3 and TRBJ2-7, with D uncertain. The V gene's germline CDR1 is ENHRY and CDR2 SYGVKD. The CDR3 is made up of 12 amino acids. With 5 bases removed from V and 3 bases from J, the gap between germline ends came to 8 bases. In DNA form, the CDR3 reads TGTGCCATCAGTTTTGACGGCTACGAGCAGTACTTC. It specifies CAISFDGYEQYF.

This clonotype was recorded many times. The CDR3 loop reads CASSGPRGTGELFF. The CDR3 bases are TGCGCCAGCAGTGGTCCAAGGGGAACCGGGGAGCTGTTTTTT. J is TRBJ2-2 and V is TRBV10-2; tentatively, D is TRBD1 (5 bases). V gave up 4 bases and J gave up 5 bases, with 11 bases separating them. The germline CDR1 and CDR2 sequences are WSHSY and SAAADI. This CDR3 region has 14 residues.

The CDR3 is CAIRGLAGPSSYEQYF. The CDR3 DNA sequence: TGTGCCATCAGAGGACTAGCGGGGCCCTCTTCCTACGAGCAGTACTTC. The chain employs TRBV10-3 and TRBJ2-7, with TRBD2 identical over 12 bases. Losses at the gene ends were 6 bases for V and 1 base for J; bases not matched to a gene: 7. From germline, CDR1 is ENHRY and CDR2 SYGVKD. The CDR3 has 16 residues.

The V gene is TRBV30, the J gene TRBJ1-1, with a tentative D call TRBD1 (5 bases). In germline, CDR1 is GTSNPN, CDR2 SVGIG (reference sequence). This CDR3 contains 12 residues. V was cut by 3 bases and J by 4 bases, with 9 bases left in between. The CDR3 coding sequence is TGTGCCTGGAGCTACAGGACCACTGAAGCTTTCTTT. The encoded protein is CAWSYRTTEAFF.

This clonotype came up many times. The rearrangement uses TRBV7-2 and TRBJ1-5; the D gene is possibly TRBD1 (6 bases). The CDR3 consists of 13 residues. Germline CDR1 SGHTA, CDR2 FQGNSA. V was cut by 2 bases and J by 7 bases, with 9 bases left in between. This chain's CDR3 is CASSLQGWQPQHF. DNA of the CDR3: TGTGCCAGCAGCTTACAGGGGTGGCAGCCCCAGCATTTT.

The chain couples TRBV5-1 to TRBJ1-6, with TRBD1 as a possible D gene (5 bases). The germline V gene encodes CDR1 SGHRS and CDR2 YFSETQ. Trimming stripped 0 bases from V and 7 bases from J, with 14 bases between. The CDR3 runs to 16 residues. As DNA, the CDR3 is TGCGCCAGCAGCTTGGCCGGGGGAATGGAAAATTCACCCCTCCACTTT. It is translated as CASSLAGGMENSPLHF.

This clonotype was counted at least ten times. This CDR3 reads CASSLRGALTNQETQYF. CDR3 coding DNA: TGTGCCAGCAGTTTACGGGGGGCGTTAACCAATCAAGAGACCCAGTACTTC. The chain links TRBV27 to TRBJ2-5; a possible D gene is TRBD2 (7 bases). The CDR3 has 17 residues. V lost 2 bases and J lost 2, with 18 bases in between. Germline V gene lookup returns CDR1 MNHEY and CDR2 SMNVEV (reference sequence).

The CDR3 coding sequence is TGTGCCAGTAGTATAGCAGGGCCGGGCGAGCAGTACTTC. It is translated as CASSIAGPGEQYF. V usage is TRBV19 and J usage is TRBJ2-7; possibly TRBD1 for D (5 bases). Germline CDR1 reads LNHDA; CDR2 reads SQIVND (reference sequence). The CDR3 runs to 13 residues. Between the trimmed V and J ends, which lost 1 base and 6 bases, there was a span of 10 bases.

This clonotype was seen a few times. Written as DNA, the CDR3 is TGTGCCAGTAGTGACCCGGGACAGGGGGCGTGGGAGCAGTACTTC. This translates into CASSDPGQGAWEQYF. V and J are TRBV19 and TRBJ2-7; 12 positions match TRBD1. The CDR3 contains 15 residues. The germline V gene has CDR1 LNHDA and CDR2 SQIVND (reference sequence). J lost 7 bases, V lost 5 bases, and 9 bases had no gene match.

This clonotype was seen a handful of times. The chain joins TRBV6-5 to TRBJ2-7, with D possibly being TRBD1 or TRBD2 (5 bases each). Germline-derived CDR1 and CDR2 are MNHEY and SVGAGI. Trimming cost V 6 bases and J 0 bases, with 15 bases left between them. This CDR3 contains 15 residues. The CDR3 protein is CASRPGRLHSYEQYF. CDR3 nucleotides: TGTGCCAGCAGACCGGGACGGTTACACTCCTACGAGCAGTACTTC.

V gene TRBV11-3 combines with J gene TRBJ1-1, with a weak D call TRBD1 (5 bases). Germline-derived CDR1 and CDR2 are SGHNT and YENEEA. This CDR3 has 17 residues. Trimming removed 5 bases from V and 0 bases from J, with 19 bases in between. The DNA of the CDR3 is TGTGCCAGCAGCCCTTCTGACGGGGCACGAATGAACACTGAAGCTTTCTTT. It codes for CASSPSDGARMNTEAFF. The full variable domain, its missing parts supplied by reference TRBV11-3 and TRBJ1-1, is EAGVVQSPRYKIIEKKQPVAFWCNPISGHNTLYWYLQNLGQGPELLIRYENEEAVDDSQLPKDRFSAERLKGVDSTLKIQPAELGDSAVYLCASSPSDGARMNTEAFFGQGTRLTVV.